What follows are 29 T cell receptor beta chains derived from one specimen sequenced in a study of cytomegalovirus exposure and HLA in healthy donors. Sequenced by immunoSEQ multiplex PCR; TCRdb stores in-frame clones only, minus some. The sample yields around 70,000 clones, approximately 91% seen once. The sample comprised PBMCs. These receptors all stem from a man younger than 35 in good health and CMV-seronegative.

This sequence joins TRBV5-6 and TRBJ2-3, with TRBD2 identical over 12 bases. V shed 0 bases and J 6 bases; nucleotides not matched to a gene: 5. This CDR3 is built from 16 residues. Germline assignment: CDR1 SGHDT and CDR2 YYEEEE. The CDR3 sequence: CASSLGLAGVYDTQYF. The CDR3 DNA follows: TGTGCCAGCAGCTTGGGACTAGCGGGAGTATACGATACGCAGTATTTT.

The gene calls are TRBV7-9 and TRBJ2-2; tentatively, D is TRBD2 (6 bases). Germline CDR1 SEHNR, CDR2 FQNEAQ (reference sequence). The CDR3 has 16 residues. The V end lost 2 bases, the J end lost 1 base, and 11 bases lay between the germline ends. CDR3 nucleotide sequence: TGTGCCAGCAGCTTAAAAGGGGAGGTGAACACCGGGGAGCTGTTTTTT. It specifies CASSLKGEVNTGELFF.

The V and J genes are TRBV7-2 and TRBJ2-7; D ambiguous. Trimming left V 2 bases short and J 0 bases short, with 8 bases between. There are 14 residues in the CDR3. The V gene's germline CDR1 is SGHTA and CDR2 FQGNSA. The CDR3 sequence: CASSLTPSSYEQYF. The CDR3 DNA reads TGTGCCAGCAGCTTAACTCCAAGCTCCTACGAGCAGTACTTC.

This chain joins TRBV2 and TRBJ1-1, with D uncertain. Germline V lookup: CDR1 SNHLY, CDR2 FYNNEI. Trimming cost V 8 bases and J 7 bases, with 11 bases left between them. CDR3 length: 11 amino acids. The CDR3 DNA is TGTGCCAGCCACCTTCTTAGTGAAGCTTTCTTT. Protein product: CASHLLSEAFF.

The chain couples TRBV6-5 to TRBJ2-3; TRBD2 matches 10 bases. Losses at the gene ends were 8 bases for V and 4 bases for J; bases not matched to a gene: 6. The CDR3 spans 14 residues. The germline gives CDR1 MNHEY, CDR2 SVGAGI. The DNA of the CDR3 is TGTGCCAGCGGTGGGACTAGCGCGGCAGATACGCAGTATTTT. Translation gives CASGGTSAADTQYF.

The rearrangement joins TRBV10-3 to TRBJ2-7, with a weak D call TRBD2 (5 bases). Germline V gene lookup returns CDR1 ENHRY and CDR2 SYGVKD. Trimming removed 3 bases at V and 3 bases at J, with 9 bases between. The CDR3 runs 13 residues. The DNA for the CDR3 is TGTGCCATCAGTGAAAGCGGTCGCTACGAGCAGTACTTC. It yields the protein CAISESGRYEQYF.

V gene TRBV7-9 combines with J gene TRBJ2-3, with 7 nucleotides matching TRBD1. Germline V gene lookup returns CDR1 SEHNR and CDR2 FQNEAQ (reference sequence). The CDR3 runs to 15 residues. J lost 2 bases, V lost 5 bases, and 7 bases had no gene match. CDR3 nucleotide sequence: TGTGCCAGCAGCCCTCGGGACAGCCTCACAGATACGCAGTATTTT. Amino acid sequence: CASSPRDSLTDTQYF. Looking up the rest from reference TRBV7-9 and TRBJ2-3 gives the full variable domain: DTGVSQNPRHKITKRGQNVTFRCDPISEHNRLYWYRQTLGQGPEFLTYFQNEAQLEKSRLLSDRFSAERPKGSFSTLEIQRTEQGDSAMYLCASSPRDSLTDTQYFGPGTRLTVL.

The chain has TRBV7-9 and TRBJ2-7; unclear D gene. Germline V gene sequence: CDR1 SEHNR, CDR2 FQNEAQ (reference sequence). The CDR3 is made up of 16 amino acids. Between the trimmed V and J ends, which lost 8 bases and 0 bases, there was a span of 20 bases. The CDR3 spells CASFRCFPPSSYEQYF. The CDR3, as DNA: TGTGCCAGCTTCCGGTGTTTCCCGCCGAGCTCCTACGAGCAGTACTTC.

This sequence joins TRBV27 and TRBJ2-1; D is unresolved. Between the trimmed V and J ends, which lost 8 bases and 6 bases, there was a span of 26 bases. Germline lookup yields CDR1 MNHEY and CDR2 SMNVEV (reference sequence). The CDR3 covers 17 residues. The CDR3 nucleotides read TGTGCCAGCCCCTTTTCCGTAGCCTCAGTTCTTACCAATGAGCAGTTCTTC. This sequence encodes CASPFSVASVLTNEQFF.

CDR3 DNA: TGTGCCAGCAGTAGAACCGGCGCGGGAGGCTGGGCCAACGTCCTGACTTTC. Translating gives CASSRTGAGGWANVLTF. The chain joins TRBV7-9 to TRBJ2-6, with 8 bases that match TRBD2. The CDR3 is 17 amino acids. Per the germline V gene, CDR1 is SEHNR and CDR2 is FQNEAQ (reference sequence). V dropped 6 bases and J dropped 5; count of bases not matched to a gene: 12.

V usage is TRBV30 and J usage is TRBJ1-5; D not certain. The germline gives CDR1 GTSNPN, CDR2 SVGIG (reference sequence). V shed 0 bases and J shed 3 bases, with 6 bases lying between them. CDR3 size: 13 residues. CDR3 amino acids: CAWSVRDNQPQHF. The CDR3 DNA reads TGTGCCTGGAGTGTACGGGACAATCAGCCCCAGCATTTT.

The DNA of the CDR3 is TGCGCCAGCAGCGCATACCGGGACAGAAAAAACATTCAGTACTTC. Translated: CASSAYRDRKNIQYF. This chain uses TRBV5-1 with TRBJ2-4; TRBD1 matches 7 bases. The CDR3 loop spans 15 amino acids. The trim removed 4 bases at V and 4 bases at J, leaving 8 bases unmatched. CDR1 SGHRS and CDR2 YFSETQ come from the germline V gene.

The chain has TRBV6-1 and TRBJ2-1; D remains unclear. With 1 base removed from V and 9 bases from J, the gap between germline ends came to 13 bases. The CDR3 totals 14 residues. From germline, CDR1 is MNHNS and CDR2 SASEGT. CDR3 bases: TGTGCCAGCAGTGAAGTCCCCGCTTGGGCTGAGCAGTTCTTC. Translated, it gives CASSEVPAWAEQFF.

CDR3 region: CASNGGNSNQPQHF. Written as DNA, the CDR3 is TGTGCCAGCAATGGGGGGAATAGCAATCAGCCCCAGCATTTT. V and J are TRBV2 and TRBJ1-5; perhaps TRBD1 as D (5 bases). In germline, CDR1 is SNHLY, CDR2 FYNNEI. The CDR3 has 14 amino acids. Trimming took 7 bases from V and 0 from J, leaving 10 bases between them.

The rearrangement joins TRBV5-1 to TRBJ2-5; D gene unclear. CDR1 SGHRS and CDR2 YFSETQ come from the germline V gene. V lost 2 bases to trimming and J lost 1 base, with 6 bases between them. CDR3 length: 13 amino acids. The CDR3 sequence is CASSFRAQETQYF. For the CDR3, the DNA is TGCGCCAGCAGCTTTAGAGCCCAAGAGACCCAGTACTTC.

V gene TRBV11-1 combines with J gene TRBJ2-7; a weak D match, TRBD2 (6 bases). The CDR3 is made up of 15 amino acids. Germline CDR1 is SGHAT and CDR2 is FQDESV (reference sequence). V lost 5 bases and J 0 bases, leaving 14 bases between the germline ends. The CDR3 protein is CASSLLEGPSYEQYF. CDR3 in DNA: TGTGCCAGCAGCCTCCTGGAGGGACCCTCCTACGAGCAGTACTTC.

The CDR3 DNA follows: TGTGCCAGAAGCGTCAACCGGGACAGGGGATTAAAAGACTATGGCTACACCTTC. The encoded protein is CARSVNRDRGLKDYGYTF. The gene calls are TRBV5-3 and TRBJ1-2, with 10 positions matching TRBD1. TRBV5-3 is known as an ORF, though its function is uncertain. With 4 bases clipped from V and 3 bases from J, the junction kept 15 bases outside the gene matches. The CDR3 extends over 18 amino acids.

CDR3 nucleotides: TGTGCCAGCCTTCTGACTAGCACAGATACGCAGTATTTT. It encodes CASLLTSTDTQYF. The V gene is TRBV28, the J gene TRBJ2-3; D ambiguous. CDR3 length equals 13 residues. The V and J ends lost 8 bases and 0 bases respectively, with 9 bases between them. Germline CDR1 MDHEN, CDR2 SYDVKM.

The chain combines TRBV9 with TRBJ1-4, with a tentative D call TRBD1 (5 bases). Trimming cost V 2 bases and J 6 bases, with 14 bases left between them. Germline V CDR1 and CDR2: SGDLS, YYNGEE. The CDR3 covers 15 residues. The CDR3 DNA reads TGTGCCAGCAGCGTCGGGCCAGGGCTGCATGAAAAACTGTTTTTT. It is translated as CASSVGPGLHEKLFF.

The chain links TRBV28 to TRBJ1-2, with a possible D match to TRBD1 (6 bases). CDR1 and CDR2 (germline): MDHEN, SYDVKM. Trimming cost V 1 base and J 4 bases, with 13 bases left between them. The CDR3 spans 15 residues. Here the CDR3 reads CASSLLQGSGYGYTF. The DNA of the CDR3 is TGTGCCAGCAGTTTATTGCAGGGGTCTGGCTATGGCTACACCTTC.

The chain joins TRBV15 to TRBJ1-1; D is undetermined. Germline values: CDR1 LNHNV, CDR2 YYDKDF (reference sequence). The V end was cut by 8 bases, the J end by 2 bases, with 18 bases between. This CDR3 is built from 15 residues. CDR3 in amino acids: CATCESPYSNTEAFF. CDR3 bases: TGTGCCACCTGCGAGTCCCCATACTCTAACACTGAAGCTTTCTTT.

CDR3 nucleotide sequence: TGCAGCGTTAGACAGGGAAGCAGTGGACAGCCCCAGCATTTT. Translating it yields CSVRQGSSGQPQHF. This sequence joins TRBV29-1 and TRBJ1-5; 7 nucleotides align to TRBD1. The germline gives CDR1 SQVTM, CDR2 ANQGSEA. V lost 5 bases to trimming and J lost 7 bases; unmatched junction nucleotides: 11. This CDR3 comprises 14 residues.

The rearrangement links TRBV27 to TRBJ2-1; 10 positions match TRBD2. Germline V lookup: CDR1 MNHEY, CDR2 SMNVEV (reference sequence). This CDR3 is built from 15 residues. Trimming removed 3 bases from V and 4 bases from J; junction bases left unmatched: 3. CDR3 amino acids: CASSFSAGGYNEQFF. The CDR3 bases are TGTGCCAGCAGTTTTTCAGCGGGAGGGTACAATGAGCAGTTCTTC.

This chain connects TRBV6-5 to TRBJ1-3, with D perhaps matching TRBD1 (5 bases). Germline V gene lookup returns CDR1 MNHEY and CDR2 SVGAGI. Trimming pared 2 bases from V and 4 bases from J, leaving 9 bases between. The CDR3 totals 14 residues. The CDR3 spells CASSYGGRGNTIYF. The CDR3 nucleotides read TGTGCCAGCAGTTACGGGGGGAGAGGAAACACCATATATTTT.

Notes on this clone: The junction departs from the called germline gene at one end, perhaps through a read error. The J gene is TRBJ2-7, the V gene TRBV7-3; unclear D gene. The germline gives CDR1 SGHTA, CDR2 FQGTGA. CDR3 length: 10 residues. The CDR3 sequence is CASMETPERF. The CDR3 DNA reads TGTGCCAGCATGGAGACGCCCGAACGCTTC.

The V and J genes are TRBV10-3 and TRBJ2-7, with 7 bases that match TRBD2. J gave up 6 bases and V 0 bases, and 2 bases lay outside the gene matches. The CDR3 consists of 13 residues. CDR1 and CDR2 (germline): ENHRY, SYGVKD. DNA of the CDR3: TGTGCCATCAGTGAGTCCGGGGGGTCCGAGCAGTACTTC. Translation gives CAISESGGSEQYF.

The chain joins TRBV7-2 to TRBJ2-3; maybe TRBD2 (5 bases). V shed 5 bases and J shed 4 bases, with 19 bases lying between them. This CDR3 is 16 amino acids long. Germline CDR1 SGHTA, CDR2 FQGNSA. The CDR3 is CASSPRSRVWADTQYF. CDR3 sequence (DNA): TGTGCCAGCAGCCCCCGGTCGAGGGTGTGGGCAGATACGCAGTATTTT.

The chain has TRBV5-4 and TRBJ1-1; no definite D call. V was shortened by 4 bases and J by 3 bases, with 13 bases between the two germline ends. The CDR3 sequence is 14 residues long. From germline, CDR1 is SGHNT and CDR2 YYREEE (reference sequence). DNA of the CDR3: TGTGCCAGCAGCGACATTGGATCCGACACTGAAGCTTTCTTT. This translates into CASSDIGSDTEAFF.

This clone has only one observation. The chain recombines TRBV2 with TRBJ1-3, with 8 bases fitting TRBD1. The CDR3 has 14 residues. Germline trimming cut 2 bases from V and 6 bases from J; bases unmatched to any gene: 3. Per germline, CDR1 SNHLY and CDR2 FYNNEI. The CDR3 coding sequence is TGTGCCAGCAGTGAACAGGGGGCTGAAAACACCATATATTTT. Its translation is CASSEQGAENTIYF.